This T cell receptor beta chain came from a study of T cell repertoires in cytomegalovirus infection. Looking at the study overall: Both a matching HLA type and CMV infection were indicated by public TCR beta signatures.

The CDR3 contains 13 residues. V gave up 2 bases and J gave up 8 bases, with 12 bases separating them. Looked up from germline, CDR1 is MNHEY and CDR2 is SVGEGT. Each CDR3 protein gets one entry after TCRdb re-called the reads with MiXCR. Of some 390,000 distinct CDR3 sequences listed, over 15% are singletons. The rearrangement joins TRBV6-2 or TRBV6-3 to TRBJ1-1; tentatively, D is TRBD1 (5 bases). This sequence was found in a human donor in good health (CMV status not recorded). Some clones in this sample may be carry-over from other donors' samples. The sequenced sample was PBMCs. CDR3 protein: CASSYLLTGEAFF. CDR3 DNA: TGTGCCAGCAGTTACCTCCTCACAGGAGAAGCTTTCTTT.